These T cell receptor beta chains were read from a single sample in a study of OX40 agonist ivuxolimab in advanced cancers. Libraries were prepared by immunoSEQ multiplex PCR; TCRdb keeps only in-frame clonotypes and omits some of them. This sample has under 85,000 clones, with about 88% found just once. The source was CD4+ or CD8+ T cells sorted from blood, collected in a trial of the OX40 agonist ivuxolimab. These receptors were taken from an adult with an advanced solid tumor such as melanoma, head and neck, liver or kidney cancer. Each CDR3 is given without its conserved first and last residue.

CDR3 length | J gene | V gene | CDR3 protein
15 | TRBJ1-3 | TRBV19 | ASTISAGTLEGDTIY
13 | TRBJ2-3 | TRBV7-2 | ASHRGGLATDTQY
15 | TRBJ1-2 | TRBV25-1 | ASSGAKSRSSNYGYT
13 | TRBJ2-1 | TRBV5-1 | ASASETLSYNEQF
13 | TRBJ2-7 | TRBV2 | ASSDRQANSYEQY
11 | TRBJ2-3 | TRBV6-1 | ASSEVSGHTQY
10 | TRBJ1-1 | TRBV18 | ASSLQGTEAF
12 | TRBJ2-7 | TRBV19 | ASRPGQGSYEQY
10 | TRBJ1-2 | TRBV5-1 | ASSSQGDGYT
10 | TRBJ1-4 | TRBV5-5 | ASGQGGEKLF
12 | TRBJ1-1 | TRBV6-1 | ASSEALPGSEAF
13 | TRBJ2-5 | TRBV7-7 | ASSLVQGGLETQY
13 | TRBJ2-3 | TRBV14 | ASSQDGRSTDTQY
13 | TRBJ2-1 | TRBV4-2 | ASSQDEGLLNEQF
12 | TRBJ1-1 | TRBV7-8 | ASSLGGFYTEAF
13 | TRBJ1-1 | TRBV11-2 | ASSLDLSGGRGAF
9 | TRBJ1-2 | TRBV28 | ASSVTDGYT
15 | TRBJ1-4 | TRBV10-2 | ASSRTGLKLANEKLF
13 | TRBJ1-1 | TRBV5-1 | ASSLGVTGFTEAF
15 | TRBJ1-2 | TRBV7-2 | ASSSGQGKSTNYGYT
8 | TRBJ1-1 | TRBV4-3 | ASSRTKAF
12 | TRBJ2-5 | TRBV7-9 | ASSLTQGVQEQY
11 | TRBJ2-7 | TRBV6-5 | ASRSDSPGEQY
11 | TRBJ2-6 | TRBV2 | ASSETGANVLT
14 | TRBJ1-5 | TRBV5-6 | ASSWVTGHGSQPQH
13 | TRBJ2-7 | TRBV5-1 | ASSLEGQGNYEQY
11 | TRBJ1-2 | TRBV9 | ASSQGQVYGYT
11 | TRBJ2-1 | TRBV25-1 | ASSDPGPDEQF
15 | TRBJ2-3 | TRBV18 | ASSRSSGGGSTDTQY
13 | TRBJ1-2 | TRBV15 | ATSRDEVRGNGYT
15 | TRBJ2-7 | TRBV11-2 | ASSPGDSSRFSYEQY
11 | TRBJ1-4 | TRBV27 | ASSLRRNEKLF
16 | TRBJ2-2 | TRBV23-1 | ASSQSRSDRGRTGELF
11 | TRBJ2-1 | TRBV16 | ASSQGYYNEQF
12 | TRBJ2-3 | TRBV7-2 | ASSSPPSTDTQY
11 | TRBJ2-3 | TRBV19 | ASSRGRGDTQY
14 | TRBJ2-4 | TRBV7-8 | ASSLAAGLRGNIQY
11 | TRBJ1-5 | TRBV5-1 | ASSLDRYQPQH
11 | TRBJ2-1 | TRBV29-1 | SGPGQGYNEQF
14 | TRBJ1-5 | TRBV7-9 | ASSLGPGRSNQPQH
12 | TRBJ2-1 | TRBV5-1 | ASRPGRSFGEQF
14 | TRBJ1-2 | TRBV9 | ASSSADTGVNYGYT
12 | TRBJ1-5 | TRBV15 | ATSLGQGNQPQH
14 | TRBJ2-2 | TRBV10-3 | AISEQGPINTGELF
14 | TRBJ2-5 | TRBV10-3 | AISPRTDRGGETQY
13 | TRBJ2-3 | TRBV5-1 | ASSLAGWDTDTQY
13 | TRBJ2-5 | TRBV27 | ASRDSGGPQETQY
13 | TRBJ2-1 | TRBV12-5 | ASANSDRARGEQF
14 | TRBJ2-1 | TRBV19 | ASTSTWLAGGYEQF
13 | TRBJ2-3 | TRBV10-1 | ASSFSGGAEDTQY
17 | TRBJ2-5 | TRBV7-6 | ASSPGMTKTSGGQETQY
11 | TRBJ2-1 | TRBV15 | ATTRGGYNEQF
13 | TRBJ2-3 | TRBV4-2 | ASSQERDAGDTQY
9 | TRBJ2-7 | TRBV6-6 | ASSYYGEQY
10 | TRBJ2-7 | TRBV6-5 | ASRQGAYEQY